This T cell receptor (beta chain) was identified during a study of control samples from healthy donors and cancer patients. Clones were read by immunoSEQ multiplex PCR, and TCRdb kept only the in-frame ones, dropping some. The table lists some 120,000 clones, around 91% of them singletons. This CDR3 contains 15 residues. Germline V gene data show CDR1 as LNHDA and CDR2 as SQIVND (reference sequence). V was trimmed by 7 bases and J by 2 bases, leaving 15 bases between them. Input material: PBMCs. J is TRBJ1-3 and V is TRBV19, with D possibly TRBD1 on 5 matching bases. This sequence originates from a woman between 45 and 65 years old with colorectal cancer. DNA of the CDR3: TGTGCCAGTATCCGAACCAGGGAGGCTGGAAACACCATATATTTT. Translating gives CASIRTREAGNTIYF.